The next 24 T cell receptor beta chains were all read from a single sample in a study of T cells in Graves' hyperthyroidism and ophthalmopathy. Amplification of TCR beta CDR3 regions used RNA as the template. The HTBI primer set served for first-round RT-PCR of the TCR CDR3. From the multiplex PCR reads, TCRdb called clonotypes with MiXCR, one entry per CDR3 protein. This sample has some 380,000 distinct CDR3 sequences; roughly 12% occur once, and the top ten carry 20%. What was sequenced was blood. Every receptor here comes from a man under 40 with Graves' hyperthyroidism that later progressed to Graves' ophthalmopathy.

In the case of this clonotype: This may be a read error: a much more frequent sequence differs by one nucleotide. The rearrangement uses TRBV20-1 and TRBJ1-2; 10 bases line up with TRBD1. The V segment lost 6 bases and the J segment 5 bases; nucleotides outside the gene matches: 9. The length of the CDR3 is 14 residues. Germline CDR1 reads DFQATT; CDR2 reads SNEGSKA (reference sequence). The CDR3 DNA sequence: TGCAGTGCCCCGGAGGGACAGGGGATGTATGGCTACACCTTC. This gives the protein CSAPEGQGMYGYTF.

The V gene is TRBV14, the J gene TRBJ2-7; D remains ambiguous. The germline CDR1 and CDR2 sequences are SGHDN and FVKESK. V was trimmed by 0 bases and J by 2 bases, leaving 17 bases between them. The CDR3 runs 17 residues. The CDR3 DNA is TGTGCCAGCAGCCAAGAAATTTCAAGGCGCCATACCTACGAGCAGTACTTC. It is translated as CASSQEISRRHTYEQYF.

In this sample, this clonotype turned up many times. The V gene is TRBV7-2, the J gene TRBJ1-2; D is undetermined. In germline, CDR1 is SGHTA, CDR2 FQGNSA. Trimming left V 5 bases short and J 1 base short, with 14 bases between. This CDR3 contains 15 residues. The CDR3 spells CASSPRASSNYGYTF. The CDR3 region has the DNA TGTGCCAGCAGCCCCCGCGCGTCGAGTAACTATGGCTACACCTTC.

This clonotype was counted many times. The chain joins TRBV5-1 to TRBJ2-3; D is possibly TRBD1 (6 bases). The ends were cut back, 2 bases at V and 1 base at J, with 11 bases in the middle. The CDR3 consists of 15 residues. CDR1 and CDR2 from the germline V gene are SGHRS and YFSETQ. The CDR3 here is CASSFSGAGTDTQYF. DNA for the CDR3: TGCGCCAGCAGCTTCTCAGGGGCGGGCACAGATACGCAGTATTTT. Full variable domain (missing parts from reference TRBV5-1 and TRBJ2-3): KAGVTQTPRYLIKTRGQQVTLSCSPISGHRSVSWYQQTPGQGLQFLFEYFSETQRNKGNFPGRFSGRQFSNSRSEMNVSTLELGDSALYLCASSFSGAGTDTQYFGPGTRLTVL.

In this sample, this clonotype turned up many times. J is TRBJ2-7 and V is TRBV12-3 or TRBV12-4; 16 bases agree with TRBD2. CDR3 length: 16 residues. V was clipped by 6 bases and J by 5 bases; unmatched bases: 7. The CDR3: CASSPGLAGGYDEQYF. Written as DNA, the CDR3 is TGTGCCAGCAGCCCGGGACTAGCGGGGGGGTACGACGAGCAGTACTTC.

This clonotype was detected ten times or more. The chain uses TRBV11-2 and TRBJ2-2, with D uncertain. The germline gives CDR1 SGHAT, CDR2 FQNNGV. CDR3 length: 17 amino acids. The V end was cut by 7 bases, the J end by 0 bases, with 18 bases between. In nucleotides, the CDR3 is TGTGCCAGCAACAACCACATGCCCGTCGCGAACACCGGGGAGCTGTTTTTT. It is translated as CASNNHMPVANTGELFF.

This clonotype was picked up many times. V gene TRBV7-6 combines with J gene TRBJ1-1, with no clear D. CDR3 size: 14 residues. V was trimmed by 7 bases and J by 1 base, leaving 13 bases between them. CDR1 and CDR2 from the germline V gene are SGHVS and FNYEAQ. The CDR3: CASTPGGGNTEAFF. In nucleotides, the CDR3 is TGTGCCAGCACCCCCGGAGGAGGGAACACTGAAGCTTTCTTT.

This clonotype was seen ten or more times. The chain links TRBV30 to TRBJ2-7; 9 nucleotides line up with TRBD2. J was trimmed by 5 bases and V by 4 bases; bases with no gene match: 12. The CDR3 is made up of 15 amino acids. Per germline, CDR1 GTSNPN and CDR2 SVGIG (reference sequence). The CDR3 coding sequence is TGTGCCTGGACCCTCCCCCAGGGGACTAGCAACGAGCAGTACTTC. This encodes CAWTLPQGTSNEQYF.

Many counts were recorded for this clonotype. The V call is TRBV12-3 or TRBV12-4, the J call TRBJ1-5; no clear D gene. This CDR3 spans 14 amino acids. The V gene lost 3 bases and the J gene lost 0 bases, with 6 bases spanning the gap. The CDR3 here is CASSFGNSNQPQHF. DNA of the CDR3: TGTGCCAGCAGTTTCGGGAATAGCAATCAGCCCCAGCATTTT.

Concerning this clonotype: This clone may be a read error of a much larger clone one base away. The rearrangement uses TRBV7-9 and TRBJ2-7, with D possibly being TRBD2 (6 bases). Germline CDR1 and CDR2: SEHNR and FQNEAQ (reference sequence). Between the trimmed V and J ends, which lost 6 bases and 6 bases, there was a span of 18 bases. This CDR3 contains 14 residues. CDR3 in amino acids: CASRTGGTSGEQYF. The CDR3 nucleotides are TGTGCCAGCAGAACTGGCGGGACGTCAGGCGAGCAGTACTTC.

This clonotype was seen a few times. V usage is TRBV7-9 and J usage is TRBJ1-6; no clear D. Germline V gene sequence: CDR1 SEHNR, CDR2 FQNEAQ (reference sequence). The length of the CDR3 is 15 residues. V was trimmed by 1 base and J by 12 bases, leaving 16 bases between them. The CDR3, as DNA: TGTGCCAGCAGCTTAGGTACGGGAGGAGGAGGACCCCTCCACTTT. Its translation is CASSLGTGGGGPLHF.

The table lists this clonotype with many counts. This chain uses TRBV12-3 or TRBV12-4 with TRBJ1-6, with a possible D match to TRBD1 (5 bases). With 1 base removed from V and 7 bases from J, the gap between germline ends came to 11 bases. This CDR3 is built from 15 residues. The CDR3 nucleotides read TGTGCCAGCAGTTTAGTTACAGGTGGAAATTCACCCCTCCACTTT. It translates to CASSLVTGGNSPLHF.

This clonotype was seen repeatedly, ten times or more. V is TRBV28 and J is TRBJ2-7; D may be TRBD2 (5 bases). V gave up 4 bases and J gave up 2 bases, with 12 bases separating them. Germline CDR1 and CDR2: MDHEN and SYDVKM. The CDR3 contains 14 residues. CDR3 DNA sequence: TGTGCCAGCAGTTCCGACTACAGCGCCTACGAGCAGTACTTC. As protein: CASSSDYSAYEQYF.

This clonotype came up a few times. This chain uses TRBV20-1 with TRBJ1-3, with D uncertain. V was pared by 0 bases and J by 0 bases, with 3 bases between. CDR1 DFQATT and CDR2 SNEGSKA come from the germline V gene (reference sequence). The CDR3 spans 13 residues. CDR3 nucleotide sequence: TGCAGTGCTAGAGAGGGCTCTGGAAACACCATATATTTT. Its translation is CSAREGSGNTIYF.

The sample holds many counts of this clonotype. The chain employs TRBV3-1 and TRBJ1-5; D remains unclear. V dropped 0 bases and J dropped 4 bases, with 10 bases sitting between them. Germline-derived CDR1 and CDR2 are LGHDT and YNNKEL (reference sequence). The CDR3 consists of 15 residues. In DNA, the CDR3 is TGTGCCAGCAGCCAAGATTCGGGAGAGAATCAGCCCCAGCATTTT. It encodes CASSQDSGENQPQHF.

This clonotype was recorded at least ten times. This sequence joins TRBV5-1 and TRBJ2-1, with TRBD1 matching 10 bases. Germline lookup yields CDR1 SGHRS and CDR2 YFSETQ. The trim removed 7 bases at V and 6 bases at J, leaving 4 bases unmatched. This CDR3 spans 13 amino acids. Here the CDR3 DNA reads TGCGCCAGCCGACAGGGGGCGCGCAATGAGCAGTTCTTC. Translation: CASRQGARNEQFF.

The chain recombines TRBV4-2 with TRBJ2-1; no clear D. V lost 0 bases, J lost 11 bases, and 11 bases lay in between. Germline CDR1 LGHNA, CDR2 YNFKEQ. The CDR3 spans 13 residues. The CDR3 DNA follows: TGTGCCAGCAGCCAAGACAACCTACCCCAGCAGTTCTTC. Encoded protein: CASSQDNLPQQFF.

This clonotype was seen ten or more times. This chain joins TRBV7-9 and TRBJ2-5; the D call may be TRBD1 or TRBD2 (5 bases each). The CDR3 spans 13 residues. V was trimmed by 5 bases and J by 5 bases, leaving 12 bases between them. Germline assignment: CDR1 SEHNR and CDR2 FQNEAQ (reference sequence). The CDR3: CASSPPGHETQYF. DNA of the CDR3: TGTGCCAGCAGCCCACCGGGGCATGAGACCCAGTACTTC.

This clonotype was seen repeatedly, ten times or more. The chain combines TRBV2 with TRBJ1-1; D not certain. Germline-derived CDR1 and CDR2 are SNHLY and FYNNEI. The CDR3 sequence is 14 residues long. V was pared by 0 bases and J by 7 bases, with 12 bases between. The CDR3 DNA reads TGTGCCAGCAGTGAAGCCGGGAGGAAGAGTGAAGCTTTCTTT. It specifies CASSEAGRKSEAFF.

The chain combines TRBV19 with TRBJ2-3; 7 bases map to TRBD2. J was trimmed by 8 bases and V by 3 bases; bases with no gene match: 5. CDR3 length: 13 residues. CDR1 and CDR2 from the germline V gene are LNHDA and SQIVND (reference sequence). In DNA, the CDR3 is TGTGCCAGTAGTATCAGGGCTAGCGGTACGCAGTATTTT. Encoded protein: CASSIRASGTQYF.

This rearrangement joins TRBV4-1 to TRBJ2-7; TRBD1 matches at 11 bases. Germline assignment: CDR1 MGHRA and CDR2 YSYEKL. The CDR3 runs to 16 residues. The junction had 5 bases not matched to a gene; V was cut back by 1 base and J by 3 bases. The CDR3 here is CASSQASGTGGYEQYF. The CDR3 bases are TGCGCCAGCAGCCAAGCCTCCGGGACAGGGGGCTACGAGCAGTACTTC.

This clonotype was seen repeatedly, ten times or more. The chain combines TRBV27 with TRBJ1-5; weak D call: TRBD1 (6 bases). Deletions cut 1 base from V and 0 bases from J, with 16 bases between. CDR3 size: 18 residues. From germline, CDR1 is MNHEY and CDR2 SMNVEV (reference sequence). CDR3 in amino acids: CASSLFGGQVYSNQPQHF. The CDR3 DNA is TGTGCCAGCAGTTTATTTGGGGGACAAGTCTATAGCAATCAGCCCCAGCATTTT.

A remark on this clonotype: A much larger clone is a single base away; this may be a read error. As DNA, the CDR3 is TGTGCCACCAGTGATGCGGACAGGAACACTGGAGCTTTCTTT. It specifies CATSDADRNTGAFF. The V and J genes are TRBV24-1 and TRBJ1-1; 7 nucleotides match TRBD1. Per germline, CDR1 KGHDR and CDR2 SFDVKD. The CDR3 runs 14 residues.

This clonotype was observed many times. The chain employs TRBV6-1 and TRBJ2-7; D is unclear. The CDR3 is 12 amino acids. V lost 8 bases and J lost 7, with 15 bases in between. Germline CDR1 reads MNHNS; CDR2 reads SASEGT. This chain's CDR3 is CASSLPGREQYF. The CDR3 coding sequence is TGTGCCAGCTCCCTGCCTGGACGGGAGCAGTACTTC.